The 20 T cell receptor beta chains listed next were all sequenced from one sample in a study of tissue T cells after allogeneic stem cell transplantation. The table came from immunoSEQ multiplex PCR; TCRdb's copy has only in-frame clones and leaves some out. The sample includes a few thousand clones, around 52% of them seen just once. Time point: mouse harvest day 7 after allogeneic transplant. Mouse grafts combined 10^7 T-cell-depleted bone marrow cells with 10^6 splenic CD5+ T cells. Sequences were obtained from gut tissue. The receptors stem from a female BALB/c mouse given C57BL/6 T cells with graft-versus-host disease after an allogeneic hematopoietic cell transplant.

With respect to this clone: Gene and germline names: mouse. The observed sequence ends 1 residue before the CDR3 terminus, with the missing tail filled in from the germline J gene. The V and J genes are TRBV26 and TRBJ1-1; D is ambiguous. CDR1 is KGHPV and CDR2 is FQNQEV in the germline V gene (reference sequence). There are 14 residues in the CDR3. V lost 2 bases to trimming and J lost 0 bases, with 7 bases between them. Here the CDR3 reads CASSLSITNTEVFF. The CDR3 DNA, read in part, is TGTGCCAGCAGTCTGAGCATAACAAACACAGAAGTCTTC. Complete variable domain (other parts from reference TRBV26 and TRBJ1-1): NSKVIQTPRYLVKGQGQKAKMRCIPEKGHPVVFWYQQNKNNEFKFLINFQNQEVLQQIDMTEKRFSAECPSNSPCSLEIQSSEAGDSALYLCASSLSITNTEVFFGKGTRLTVV.

A note on this clone: The gene names given are mouse names. The read finishes 1 residue shy of the CDR3 end, and the germline J gene is used to complete it. This chain uses TRBV5 with TRBJ2-7; 9 bases agree with TRBD2. The germline gives CDR1 LGHNA, CDR2 YNLKQL (reference sequence). The CDR3 sequence is 14 residues long. The trim removed 4 bases at V and 3 bases at J, leaving 4 bases unmatched. CDR3 region: CASSLPGGVYEQYF. The part of the CDR3 DNA that was read is TGTGCCAGCAGCCTCCCTGGGGGGGTCTATGAACAGTAC.

This clone was observed a single time. The genes and germline here are from mouse. The read ends 1 residue before the CDR3 terminus; that terminus is restored from the germline J gene. The chain links TRBV13-3 to TRBJ2-5; a weak D match, TRBD1 (6 bases). Trimming pared 4 bases from V and 0 bases from J, leaving 12 bases between. Germline CDR1 is NNHDY and CDR2 is SYVADS. The CDR3 consists of 15 residues. This CDR3 reads CASSNRDNNQDTQYF. The sequenced part of the CDR3 DNA is TGTGCCAGCAGTAACCGGGACAATAACCAAGACACCCAGTAC.

A remark on this clone: The gene names given are mouse names. The CDR3 is CASSLDRGSDYTF. The CDR3 DNA, read in part, is TGTGCCAGCAGTCTGGACAGGGGCTCCGACTACACC. The chain joins TRBV26 to TRBJ1-2, with 8 bases fitting TRBD1. The missing CDR3 end, 1 residue past where the read stops, is filled in from the germline J gene. The CDR3 runs 13 residues. Unmatched junction bases numbered 0, after V lost 2 bases and J lost 4 bases. In germline, CDR1 is KGHPV, CDR2 FQNQEV (reference sequence).

Notes on this clone: The gene symbols are mouse symbols. The read is 1 residue too short to cover the CDR3 end, so that end is filled in from the germline J gene. This chain joins TRBV26 and TRBJ1-2; D unresolved. CDR3 length: 11 amino acids. Trimming pared 3 bases from V and 3 bases from J, leaving 2 bases between. Germline CDR1 is KGHPV and CDR2 is FQNQEV (reference sequence). The CDR3 DNA, read in part, is TGTGCCAGCAGTCTAGACTCCGACTACACC. It translates to CASSLDSDYT. In full, the CDR3 reads CASSLDSDYTF.

Comment on this clone: The germline and genes are mouse ones. CDR3: CASSSGGPSQNTLYF. The CDR3 DNA, read in part, is TGTGCCAGCAGCTCGGGGGGACCTAGTCAAAACACCTTGTAC. V and J are TRBV4 and TRBJ2-4; perhaps TRBD2 as D (6 bases). The CDR3 is cut off 1 residue early in the read; its end comes from the germline J gene. Germline lookup yields CDR1 LGHDT and CDR2 YNNKQL (reference sequence). Trimming stripped 4 bases from V and 0 bases from J, with 11 bases between. The CDR3 runs 15 residues.

Comments on this clone: Gene names are mouse gene names. The CDR3 end falls 1 residue outside the read, so it is completed with the germline J gene. This chain uses TRBV26 with TRBJ1-4; D is unresolved. Germline assignment: CDR1 KGHPV and CDR2 FQNQEV (reference sequence). V gave up 4 bases and J gave up 0 bases, with 6 bases separating them. The CDR3 extends over 14 amino acids. This CDR3 is CASSPNFSNERLFF. The DNA read from the CDR3 is TGTGCCAGCAGTCCAAACTTTTCCAACGAAAGATTATTT.

This clone is categorized as large. Genes and germline are mouse. The observed sequence ends 1 residue before the CDR3 terminus, with the missing tail filled in from the germline J gene. V gene TRBV5 combines with J gene TRBJ2-7; D gene uncertain. CDR1 is LGHNA, CDR2 YNLKQL, per germline (reference sequence). V was clipped by 0 bases and J by 4 bases, with 7 bases between them. This CDR3 spans 13 amino acids. The part of the CDR3 DNA that was read is TGTGCCAGCAGCCAAGAAAGAGGGTATGAACAGTAC. Translating it yields CASSQERGYEQY. In full, the CDR3 reads CASSQERGYEQYF.

On this clone: Here the gene names and germline are mouse. The read is 1 residue too short to cover the CDR3 end, so that end is filled in from the germline J gene. J is TRBJ1-3 and V is TRBV26, with D unclear. V was cut by 2 bases and J by 0 bases, with 5 bases left in between. Looked up from germline, CDR1 is KGHPV and CDR2 is FQNQEV (reference sequence). The CDR3 totals 14 residues. The covered CDR3 bases are TGTGCCAGCAGTCTGGGGGTTTCTGGAAATACGCTCTAT. Translation: CASSLGVSGNTLY. The full CDR3 sequence reads CASSLGVSGNTLYF.

Note on this clone: Relative to the germline gene, one junction end is altered; a read error may explain this. Mouse names are used for the genes. The read ends 1 residue early relative to the CDR3; the germline J gene fills the gap. V usage is TRBV31 and J usage is TRBJ2-7; TRBD1 aligns across 10 bases. The CDR3 totals 14 residues. The germline CDR1 and CDR2 sequences are GKSSPN and SITVG. The sequenced CDR3 bases are TGTGCCCGGAGTCTAGGGACAGGGGAATATGAACAGTAC. It encodes CARSLGTGEYEQY. The whole CDR3 protein is CARSLGTGEYEQYF.

As regards this clone: Gene names and germline match the mouse. The sequence runs out 1 residue before the end of the CDR3; the remainder is reconstructed from the germline J gene. Other DNA sequences from this sample encode an identical CDR3 as well. The V call is TRBV3, the J call TRBJ2-3; either TRBD1 or TRBD2 may fit D (6 bases each). Germline CDR1 is SNHLY and CDR2 is FYNGKV (reference sequence). V dropped 7 bases and J dropped 3 bases, with 17 bases sitting between them. This CDR3 is built from 15 residues. The CDR3 region is CASNKGGGGAETLYF. The sequenced part of the CDR3 DNA is TGTGCCAGCAATAAGGGGGGAGGGGGGGCAGAAACGCTGTAT.

This clone is judged medium-sized. Each gene name is a mouse one. The observed sequence ends 1 residue before the CDR3 terminus, with the missing tail filled in from the germline J gene. The rearrangement links TRBV15 to TRBJ2-7, with D possibly TRBD2 on 5 matching bases. The CDR3 consists of 13 residues. The V gene lost 3 bases and the J gene lost 7 bases, with 13 bases spanning the gap. Germline V gives CDR1 SGHND, CDR2 FRSKSL. The sequenced CDR3 bases are TGTGCCAGCAGTTTGTCCTGGGTGGAGGAACAGTAC. Translation: CASSLSWVEEQY. The full CDR3 is CASSLSWVEEQYF.

With respect to this clone: All gene names here are mouse names. The CDR3 end falls 1 residue outside the read, so it is completed with the germline J gene. The chain carries TRBV26 and TRBJ1-1; D possibly corresponds to TRBD1 (5 bases). Between the trimmed V and J ends, which lost 4 bases and 0 bases, there was a span of 9 bases. This CDR3 spans 14 amino acids. The germline V gene encodes CDR1 KGHPV and CDR2 FQNQEV (reference sequence). Partial CDR3 DNA: TGTGCCAGCAGTCGCAGGGTTGCAAACACAGAAGTCTTC. Its protein product is CASSRRVANTEVF. The whole CDR3 region reads CASSRRVANTEVFF.

This clone was counted a few times. Genes here carry mouse names. The read comes to an end 1 residue before the CDR3 does, leaving the germline J gene to fill in the end. The chain joins TRBV1 to TRBJ2-1, with D possibly TRBD1 on 6 matching bases. V lost 0 bases and J 3 bases, leaving 12 bases between the germline ends. There are 16 residues in the CDR3. Per the germline V gene, CDR1 is NSQYPW and CDR2 is LRSPGD (reference sequence). The CDR3 region is CTCSADRGTLYAEQFF. The CDR3 bases that were read are TGCACCTGCAGTGCAGATCGAGGGACACTCTATGCTGAGCAGTTC.

For this clone: Gene and germline names: mouse. Read sequence stops 1 residue before the CDR3 end, and the germline J gene provides the missing end. V and J are TRBV26 and TRBJ1-2; D is undetermined. The CDR3 consists of 13 residues. V lost 6 bases to trimming and J lost 2 bases, with 10 bases between them. Looked up from germline, CDR1 is KGHPV and CDR2 is FQNQEV (reference sequence). CDR3 sequence: CASRLTWNSDYTF. CDR3 bases read: TGTGCCAGCAGGCTAACATGGAACTCCGACTACACC.

A word on this clone: Gene names and germline refer to mouse. The read gets to within 1 residue of the CDR3 end, and the germline J gene fills in the rest. The chain uses TRBV24 and TRBJ2-7; 8 nucleotides match TRBD1. This CDR3 has 12 amino acids. Trimming took 4 bases from V and 6 from J; bases not matched to a gene: 2. Germline assignment: CDR1 KGHTA and CDR2 FRNEEI. The CDR3 bases that were read are TGTGCCAGCAGTCGGACAGGGCGTGAACAGTAC. Translating it yields CASSRTGREQY. The full CDR3 is CASSRTGREQYF.

Comment on this clone: Genes here carry mouse names. Read sequence stops 1 residue before the CDR3 end, and the germline J gene provides the missing end. The chain is built from TRBV13-2 and TRBJ1-4, with D hard to call. Germline loops: CDR1 NNHNN, CDR2 SYGAGS (reference sequence). Trimming shortened V by 5 bases and J by 3 bases, and 8 bases separated the two germline ends. The CDR3 length is 13 residues. CDR3 DNA (partial): TGTGCCAGCGGCTCCGGGACCAACGAAAGATTATTT. As protein: CASGSGTNERLF. The entire CDR3 reads CASGSGTNERLFF.

A word on this clone: Gene names refer to mouse genes. The read ends 1 residue shy of where the CDR3 ends; the end is completed using the germline J gene. J is TRBJ2-5 and V is TRBV17, with 10 positions matching TRBD2. V trimming: 1 base; J trimming: 3 bases; junction bases outside the gene matches: 1. There are 15 residues in the CDR3. Germline V gene sequence: CDR1 MNHDT, CDR2 YYDKIL. The part of the CDR3 DNA that was read is TGTGCTAGCAGTAGAGTGGGACTGGGGCAAGACACCCAGTAC. Protein: CASSRVGLGQDTQY. The entire CDR3 reads CASSRVGLGQDTQYF.

For this clone: All gene names here are mouse names. The read stops 1 residue short of the end of the CDR3; the missing end is completed from the germline J gene. V gene TRBV12-1 combines with J gene TRBJ2-7; 9 nucleotides match TRBD2. CDR1 SGHSN and CDR2 HYEKVE come from the germline V gene. Trimming took 3 bases from V and 0 from J; bases not matched to a gene: 2. CDR3 length: 14 amino acids. The covered CDR3 bases are TGTGCCAGCTCTGTGGACTGGGGCTCCTATGAACAGTAC. This translates into CASSVDWGSYEQY. The full CDR3 protein reads CASSVDWGSYEQYF.

For this clone: Mouse germline and gene names are used. The read stops 1 residue short of the end of the CDR3; the missing end is completed from the germline J gene. This sequence joins TRBV26 and TRBJ2-5; no clear D. CDR1 is KGHPV, CDR2 FQNQEV, per germline (reference sequence). The V end lost 0 bases, the J end lost 4 bases, and 5 bases lay between the germline ends. The CDR3 length is 13 residues. The part of the CDR3 DNA that was read is TGTGCCAGCAGTCTGTCGCGGGAAGACACCCAGTAC. It codes for CASSLSREDTQY. The whole CDR3 sequence reads CASSLSREDTQYF.